Listed below are T cell receptor beta chains from one sample, sequenced in a study of identical twins. Each CDR3 protein is one row after TCRdb ran MiXCR on the 5' RACE reads. The sample yields about 500,000 distinct CDR3 sequences, around an eighth seen once. The sample also formed part of further work on yellow fever vaccine responses in identical twins.

Sequenced input: CD4+ T cells sorted from blood. The receptors derive from a woman aged 18 to 35 in good health. Both conserved end residues are trimmed from each CDR3. D genes are given only for firm matches. Rows may omit the clone size; those that give it use once, few, many or a size class.

TRBJ2-1 few TRBV7-2 - ASSPLRREGYNEQF
TRBJ2-1 - TRBV30 - AWTRRSTYLGQF
TRBJ2-7 - TRBV10-3 TRBD2 AISESGLAGHY
TRBJ2-2 many TRBV29-1 - SAGHTGELF
TRBJ2-2 - TRBV20-1 - SARRAGELF
TRBJ1-1 - TRBV6-6 - ASSYSQGLGTEAF
TRBJ2-3 few TRBV3-1 - ASSQGDWDHQTVKGGTDTQY
TRBJ2-7 many TRBV7-2 - ASSRLYSYEQY
TRBJ2-1 few TRBV7-2 TRBD2 ASSLFGGSHEQF
TRBJ2-2 - TRBV4-1 TRBD1 ASSQDRGQGFTGELF
TRBJ1-1 many TRBV5-6 - ASSRHTEAF
TRBJ2-2 few TRBV7-2 TRBD2 ASSLSPGLAYTGELF
TRBJ1-1 few TRBV12-5 - ASGLPGSEAAF
TRBJ1-5 - TRBV10-1 - ASSDYRGNQPQH
TRBJ2-6 - TRBV24-1 - ATSDPGGSGANVLT
TRBJ2-2 many TRBV5-1 - ASSLELATGELF
TRBJ2-7 few TRBV29-1 - SVEESAKQY
TRBJ2-2 few TRBV6-1 TRBD1 ASSQDRVAGELF